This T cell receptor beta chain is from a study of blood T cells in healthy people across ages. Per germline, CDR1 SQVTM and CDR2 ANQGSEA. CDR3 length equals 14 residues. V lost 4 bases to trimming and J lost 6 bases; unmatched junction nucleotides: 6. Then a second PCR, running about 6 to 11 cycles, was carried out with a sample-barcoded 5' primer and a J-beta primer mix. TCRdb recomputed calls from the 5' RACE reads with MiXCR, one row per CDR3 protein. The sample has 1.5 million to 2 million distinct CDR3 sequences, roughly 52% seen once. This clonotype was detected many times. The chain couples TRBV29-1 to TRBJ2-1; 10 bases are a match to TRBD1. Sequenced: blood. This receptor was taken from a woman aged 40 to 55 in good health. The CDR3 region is CSVAFGTGVNEQFF. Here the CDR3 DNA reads TGCAGCGTTGCATTTGGGACAGGGGTCAATGAGCAGTTCTTC.